These T cell receptor beta chains were read from a single sample in a study of blood T cell repertoires in COVID-19. TCRdb keeps only in-frame clones here, not all; method: immunoSEQ multiplex PCR. The sample records about 95,000 clones, more than 80% being singletons. Sequenced input: peripheral blood. The receptors were gathered from a man in his forties or fifties with COVID-19, enrolled during active disease. CDR3s include the opening cysteine and the closing phenylalanine or tryptophan. A D gene is named only where the DNA matches it firmly. Size values are once, few and many counts, or a class for expanded clones, and some rows have none.

d_gene | j_gene | abundance | len | v_gene | CDR3aa | CDR3nt
TRBD1 | TRBJ2-7 | - | 15 | TRBV6-5 | CASSSTPGQVYEQYF | TGTGCCAGCAGCAGCACACCGGGACAGGTTTACGAGCAGTACTTC
- | TRBJ1-1 | - | 11 | TRBV12-3/TRBV12-4 | CASARVPEAFF | TGTGCCAGCGCCAGGGTCCCTGAAGCTTTCTTT
- | TRBJ2-2 | - | 12 | TRBV29-1 | CSVQVLTGELFF | TGCAGCGTCCAGGTTCTCACCGGGGAGCTGTTTTTT
- | TRBJ1-6 | - | 14 | TRBV19 | CASSKQVMNSPLHF | TGTGCCAGTAGTAAACAGGTGATGAATTCACCCCTCCACTTT
- | TRBJ1-2 | - | 11 | TRBV29-1 | CSAMPQDSYTF | TGCAGCGCCATGCCCCAGGATAGCTACACCTTC
- | TRBJ1-4 | - | 11 | TRBV28 | CAASGKRKLFF | TGTGCCGCCAGCGGGAAGAGAAAACTGTTTTTT
TRBD1 | TRBJ2-7 | - | 17 | TRBV3-1/TRBV3-2 | CASSQDPGTVFRYEQYF | TGTGCCAGCAGCCAAGATCCCGGGACAGTGTTTCGTTACGAGCAGTACTTC
- | TRBJ1-1 | once | 15 | TRBV7-2 | CASSLDGARNTEAFF | TGTGCCAGCAGCTTAGATGGGGCACGAAACACTGAAGCTTTCTTT
- | TRBJ1-2 | - | 16 | TRBV11-2 | CASSPTGARTAYGYTF | TGTGCCAGCAGCCCCACCGGAGCCCGGACAGCCTATGGCTACACCTTC
- | TRBJ1-1 | - | 13 | TRBV18 | CASSRTQNTEAFF | TGTGCCAGCTCCCGTACACAGAACACTGAAGCTTTCTTT
- | TRBJ1-1 | - | 11 | TRBV6-1 | CASTQPGTAFF | TGTGCCAGCACCCAACCGGGTACGGCTTTCTTT
- | TRBJ1-4 | few | 13 | TRBV6-5 | CAGSGGVSEKLFF | TGTGCCGGTTCGGGGGGAGTAAGCGAAAAACTGTTTTTT
TRBD2 | TRBJ2-5 | few | 18 | TRBV7-2 | CASRAGTSGGIYQETQYF | TGTGCCAGCAGGGCCGGGACTAGCGGGGGAATTTACCAAGAGACCCAGTACTTC
TRBD1 | TRBJ1-4 | once | 15 | TRBV2 | CASRPQGTLYEKLFF | TGTGCCAGCAGGCCACAGGGGACGCTCTATGAAAAACTGTTTTTT
TRBD2 | TRBJ2-2 | - | 17 | TRBV10-3 | CASELGTSGGANGELFF | TGTGCCAGCGAACTCGGGACTAGCGGGGGGGCTAACGGGGAGCTGTTTTTT
- | TRBJ1-1 | - | 11 | TRBV25-1 | CASSVRDEAFF | TGTGCCAGCAGTGTTCGGGATGAAGCTTTCTTT
- | TRBJ1-1 | - | 15 | TRBV6-4 | CASSMGGMGSTEAFF | TGTGCCAGCTCGATGGGGGGAATGGGAAGCACTGAAGCTTTCTTT
TRBD1 | TRBJ2-5 | - | 15 | TRBV6-2/TRBV6-3 | CASSYVGQGAETQYF | TGTGCCAGCAGTTATGTGGGACAGGGGGCGGAGACCCAGTACTTC